What follows are 21 T cell receptor beta chains derived from one specimen sequenced in a study of a mutant IDH1 vaccine in newly diagnosed glioma. Their cognate antigens are unknown. TCRdb's copy holds only in-frame clones and misses some; the assay was immunoSEQ multiplex PCR. This sample yields about 66,000 clones, of which about 74% are seen a single time; around 4.5% belongs to the top ten. The time point denotes: week 35, safety follow-up. Mutant IDH1 20-mer peptide, at 300 ug, made up each vaccine dose, with topical imiquimod. This sample comprised PBMCs, obtained from a glioma patient whose treatment included an IDH1 peptide vaccine. The receptors derive from a man aged 45-65 years with glioma.

This chain links TRBV30 with TRBJ1-4; no clear D. The V gene's germline CDR1 is GTSNPN and CDR2 SVGIG (reference sequence). This CDR3 comprises 12 residues. Trimming left V 5 bases short and J 8 bases short, with 12 bases between. CDR3 in amino acids: CAWLPSGEKLFF. The CDR3 DNA reads as TGTGCCTGGCTTCCCTCGGGGGAAAAACTGTTTTTT. Combining the CDR3 with reference TRBV30 and TRBJ1-4 gives the whole variable domain SQTIHQWPATLVQPVGSPLSLECTVEGTSNPNLYWYRQAAGRGLQLLFYSVGIGQISSEVPQNLSASRPQDRQFILSSKKLLLSDSGFYLCAWLPSGEKLFFGSGTQLSVL.

This clone was detected a few times. The chain is built from TRBV7-9 and TRBJ1-5; 8 bases map to TRBD1. This CDR3 contains 15 residues. Germline V gives CDR1 SEHNR, CDR2 FQNEAQ (reference sequence). With V trimmed by 5 bases and J by 6 bases, 9 bases remained unmatched. CDR3 in amino acids: CASSPITGGPQPQHF. The CDR3 bases are TGTGCCAGCAGCCCAATTACAGGGGGTCCTCAGCCCCAGCATTTT.

The CDR3 bases are TGTGCCAGTAGTATAGAAGGCAGCAACAATGAGCAGTTCTTC. Amino acid sequence: CASSIEGSNNEQFF. This sequence joins TRBV19 and TRBJ2-1; no firm D call. The CDR3 is 14 residues long. Germline lookup yields CDR1 LNHDA and CDR2 SQIVND (reference sequence). V gave up 0 bases and J gave up 5 bases, with 8 bases separating them.

This clone was seen more than once but under ten times. This chain joins TRBV9 and TRBJ2-1, with TRBD2 matching over 12 bases. This CDR3 has 15 residues. Per germline, CDR1 SGDLS and CDR2 YYNGEE. J was trimmed by 8 bases and V by 3 bases; bases with no gene match: 6. Written as DNA, the CDR3 is TGTGCCAGCAGCGGGACTAGCGGGGATCGCGATGAGCAGTTCTTC. The encoded protein is CASSGTSGDRDEQFF.

The chain uses TRBV18 and TRBJ2-2; 10 positions agree with TRBD1. Germline V lookup: CDR1 KGHSH, CDR2 LQKENI. The junction had 4 bases not matched to a gene; V was cut back by 3 bases and J by 3 bases. This CDR3 spans 16 amino acids. This CDR3 reads CASSPQGTGDTGELFF. The CDR3 bases are TGTGCCAGCTCACCCCAGGGGACAGGGGACACCGGGGAGCTGTTTTTT.

This chain uses TRBV11-1 with TRBJ2-7, with 7 positions matching TRBD1. Unmatched junction bases numbered 4, after V lost 3 bases and J lost 5 bases. The CDR3 covers 13 residues. In germline, CDR1 is SGHAT, CDR2 FQDESV (reference sequence). CDR3 DNA sequence: TGTGCCAGCAGCTTCACAGGGGTCAACGAGCAGTACTTC. Its protein is CASSFTGVNEQYF.

This clone has just a few counts. J is TRBJ1-5 and V is TRBV18, with 10 bases that match TRBD1. The ends lost 6 bases at V and 5 bases at J; junction bases unmatched: 7. Germline values: CDR1 KGHSH, CDR2 LQKENI. The CDR3 has 15 residues. This CDR3 reads CASSPTGTGDQPQHF. CDR3 sequence (DNA): TGTGCCAGCTCTCCGACAGGGACAGGGGATCAGCCCCAGCATTTT.

The V gene is TRBV6-6, the J gene TRBJ2-5; 15 nucleotides line up with TRBD2. After removal of 5 bases from V and 5 bases from J, the junction contained 3 bases not matched to a gene. The germline gives CDR1 MNHNY, CDR2 SVGAGI (reference sequence). This CDR3 has 15 amino acids. CDR3 in DNA: TGTGCCAGCAGTAAGGGACTAGCGGGGGGCGAGACCCAGTACTTC. Its translation: CASSKGLAGGETQYF.

This chain connects TRBV10-1 to TRBJ2-2; D uncertain. Germline assignment: CDR1 WNHNN and CDR2 SYGVQD (reference sequence). V was shortened by 2 bases and J by 4 bases, with 8 bases between the two germline ends. The CDR3 runs to 14 residues. This CDR3 is CASSEGVATGELFF. In DNA form, the CDR3 reads TGCGCCAGCAGTGAGGGGGTCGCCACCGGGGAGCTGTTTTTT.

This clone has only one observation. The chain recombines TRBV29-1 with TRBJ1-2; D ambiguous. The V gene's germline CDR1 is SQVTM and CDR2 ANQGSEA. The V end was cut by 1 base, the J end by 4 bases, with 4 bases between. The CDR3 extends over 11 amino acids. This CDR3 reads CSVEGRYGYTF. The CDR3 nucleotides read TGCAGCGTTGAAGGTCGCTATGGCTACACCTTC.

V usage is TRBV30 and J usage is TRBJ2-7; 10 bases map to TRBD1. The V gene's germline CDR1 is GTSNPN and CDR2 SVGIG (reference sequence). Losses at the gene ends were 0 bases for V and 6 bases for J; bases not matched to a gene: 2. The CDR3 extends over 13 amino acids. CDR3 in amino acids: CAWSVGTGVEQYF. DNA for the CDR3: TGTGCCTGGAGTGTAGGGACAGGGGTCGAGCAGTACTTC.

Turning to this clone: This specimen includes other DNA sequences encoding the same CDR3. V usage is TRBV4-3 and J usage is TRBJ1-1; D call uncertain. Germline V gene data show CDR1 as LGHNA and CDR2 as YSLEER. Trimming removed 0 bases at V and 6 bases at J, with 11 bases between. The length of the CDR3 is 14 residues. For the CDR3, the DNA is TGCGCCAGCAGCCAAGATAGGGCAAGGCCTGAAGCTTTCTTT. It codes for CASSQDRARPEAFF.

The rearrangement uses TRBV9 and TRBJ2-7; D is uncertain. Per the germline V gene, CDR1 is SGDLS and CDR2 is YYNGEE. Trimming shortened V by 3 bases and J by 7 bases, and 14 bases separated the two germline ends. The CDR3 is 13 amino acids. The CDR3 DNA is TGTGCCAGCAGCGCGCAGGACCTGGGGGAGCAGTACTTC. Encoded protein: CASSAQDLGEQYF.

This sequence joins TRBV7-2 and TRBJ1-5; 10 nucleotides agree with TRBD1. V dropped 5 bases and J dropped 2; count of bases not matched to a gene: 6. Per the germline V gene, CDR1 is SGHTA and CDR2 is FQGNSA. This CDR3 comprises 16 residues. The CDR3 DNA follows: TGTGCCAGCAGCGCGGGACAGGGGCCGGGCAATCAGCCCCAGCATTTT. This translates into CASSAGQGPGNQPQHF. Looking up the rest from reference TRBV7-2 and TRBJ1-5 gives the full variable domain: GAGVSQSPSNKVTEKGKDVELRCDPISGHTALYWYRQSLGQGLEFLIYFQGNSAPDKSGLPSDRFSAERTGGSVSTLTIQRTQQEDSAVYLCASSAGQGPGNQPQHFGDGTRLSIL.

This clone has a count of ten or more. The V gene is TRBV27, the J gene TRBJ2-5, with D possibly TRBD1 on 6 matching bases. CDR3 length: 18 residues. Germline-derived CDR1 and CDR2 are MNHEY and SMNVEV (reference sequence). V shed 5 bases and J shed 0 bases, with 22 bases lying between them. The CDR3 loop is CASSPEAPGHTYQETQYF. CDR3 in DNA: TGTGCCAGCAGTCCCGAAGCCCCGGGACATACGTACCAAGAGACCCAGTACTTC.

The chain is built from TRBV30 and TRBJ2-5; no reliable D call. The CDR3 is 10 residues long. CDR1 and CDR2 (germline): GTSNPN, SVGIG (reference sequence). The germline V and J ends were trimmed by 2 bases and 3 bases, with 1 base remaining between them. CDR3 in amino acids: CAWSKETQYF. The CDR3 nucleotides read TGTGCCTGGAGTAAAGAGACCCAGTACTTC.

This sequence joins TRBV5-4 and TRBJ2-1; 7 bases are shared with TRBD2. V was clipped by 0 bases and J by 0 bases; unmatched bases: 9. The length of the CDR3 is 18 residues. Looked up from germline, CDR1 is SGHNT and CDR2 is YYREEE (reference sequence). CDR3 DNA sequence: TGTGCCAGCAGCTTGGCCGTTTCGGGACTACTCTCCTACAATGAGCAGTTCTTC. Translation gives CASSLAVSGLLSYNEQFF.

CDR3 nucleotides: TGCGCCAGCAGCAACCCACAGGGGTACTATGGCTACACCTTC. Amino acid sequence: CASSNPQGYYGYTF. This sequence joins TRBV5-1 and TRBJ1-2; 7 bases match TRBD1. After removal of 4 bases from V and 3 bases from J, the junction contained 6 bases not matched to a gene. Germline V gene sequence: CDR1 SGHRS, CDR2 YFSETQ. This CDR3 has 14 amino acids.

The chain has TRBV28 and TRBJ1-1; D unclear. V lost 10 bases, J lost 4 bases, and 13 bases lay in between. Per the germline V gene, CDR1 is MDHEN and CDR2 is SYDVKM. The CDR3 loop spans 12 amino acids. CDR3 residues: CAIRAGGTEAFF. In DNA form, the CDR3 reads TGTGCCATCCGGGCAGGCGGCACTGAAGCTTTCTTT. The full variable domain, completed using reference TRBV28 and TRBJ1-1, is DVKVTQSSRYLVKRTGEKVFLECVQDMDHENMFWYRQDPGLGLRLIYFSYDVKMKEKGDIPEGYSVSREKKERFSLILESASTNQTSMYLCAIRAGGTEAFFGQGTRLTVV.

The genes are TRBV7-8 and TRBJ2-2; TRBD1 matches 7 bases. The CDR3 consists of 19 residues. CDR1 and CDR2 (germline): SGHVS, FQNEAQ. V lost 2 bases, J lost 6 bases, and 18 bases stayed unmatched. Here the CDR3 DNA reads TGTGCCAGCAGCTTAATGAGGGGGCCCCCGAGGTTGGTGTCCGGGGAGCTGTTTTTT. It is translated as CASSLMRGPPRLVSGELFF.

The V gene is TRBV5-1, the J gene TRBJ2-7, with 7 bases that match TRBD1. Germline CDR1 and CDR2: SGHRS and YFSETQ. This CDR3 has 11 amino acids. The V segment lost 2 bases and the J segment 11 bases; nucleotides outside the gene matches: 4. In DNA, the CDR3 is TGCGCCAGCAGCTTACAGGGGAAGGAGTACTTC. It codes for CASSLQGKEYF.